Reported below is one T cell receptor (beta chain). The target of this receptor is not known. No base-level quality is on record; no much larger clone is a single base apart. This sample was included in a study of graft-versus-host responses after intestinal transplantation (dated by TCRdb to 2020 to 2022). General notes on the study: Recipients received multivisceral, liver-intestinal, or isolated intestinal transplants. Every recipient was given anti-thymocyte globulin induction, then maintenance tacrolimus and steroids for around three years. Bulk TCR-beta CDR3 sequencing was used to track graft-versus-host and host-versus-graft alloreactive T cell clones in the graft, circulation and bone marrow after intestinal transplantation. Alloreactive clones were identified by sequencing pre-transplant mixed lymphocyte reaction products and comparing them with unstimulated pre-transplant donor and recipient T cells. Of the roughly 25 intestinal transplant recipients enrolled in the cohort, one of whom was a retransplant, 3 patients without pretransplant specimens were excluded. A peak of at least 4% donor T cells among recipient peripheral blood mononuclear cells was the definition used for donor T cell macrochimerism. Rather than being sequenced by the commercial service, samples from a few later patients were sequenced in-house on an Illumina MiSeq and processed with MiXCR. Study-wide conclusions, independent of this receptor: Early after transplant, peak levels of circulating GvH clones were associated with declines in HvG clones. Conclusions were limited by the relatively low number and heterogeneity of intestinal transplant patients. GvH clones were detected in recipient bone marrow, and some appeared earlier in ileal mucosa or blood, consistent with an intestinal mucosal origin. High GvH to HvG T cell clonal ratios were observed in the allografts of patients with donor T cell macrochimerism.

Explained via the paper, the time point label denotes: cells obtained before transplantation from donor or recipient. CD3+CD4+ and CD3+CD8+ populations were FACS-sorted from unstimulated pre-transplant donor and recipient cells taken from spleen or lymph nodes. CDR1 and CDR2, per the germline V gene, are SGHVS and FQNEAQ. The cysteine opens and the phenylalanine closes a CDR3 of 14 amino acids. The kept DNA is CDR3 alone, 42 bases in frame from the first base. V lost 8 bases and J lost 1 base; the stretch between them is 11 bases long. The library was made by the immunoSEQ multiplex PCR assay. In most patients, genomic DNA was isolated using the Qiagen DNeasy Blood and Tissue Kit and sent frozen to Adaptive Biotechnologies for TCR sequencing. For most patients, high-throughput TCR-beta CDR3 sequencing of genomic DNA was performed by Adaptive Biotechnologies. The original methods were these. TCR sequencing data for around 19 patients were retrieved from Adaptive's ImmunoSEQ software; a few other patients were processed with MiXCR and VDJtools. To correct CD4 versus CD8 sorting errors, any sequence found in both subsets at a frequency ratio below 5:1 was removed. CDR3 nucleotide sequences shared between donor and recipient were removed because the origin of such sequences could not be assigned. Alloreactive clones required at least 2-fold expansion over unstimulated cells and minimum CFSE-low frequency of 0.002% (template counts) or 0.001% (read counts). Clones were considered mappable if detected in sequenced pre-transplant spleen, lymph node, or MLR CFSE-low populations of the donor or recipient. Cumulative frequency of alloreactive clones was calculated as a percentage of all sequences weighted by copy number. This immuneACCESS table, as held by TCRdb, lists in-frame sequences with V and J called but not all clones. Of the missing ones, under half trace to an unresolved V gene in checked studies; the others have no known cause. V and J calls plus clone size are reproduced from that table; the DNA served to infer D and trimming. This sample has fewer than 130,000 clones in its table, and just under 95% of those were observed once. The ten largest account for 0.45% to 0.65% of the sample.

The TCR comes from a human donor who received an intestinal transplant. The sequencing here drew on unstimulated CD8+ T cells sorted from spleen or lymph node cells, taken before intestinal transplant. The V gene is TRBV7-8 and the J gene is TRBJ2-2; TRBD1 is possibly the D segment (5 matching bases). The base sequence is TGTGCCAGCTTGAGACAGCTGAACACCGGGGAGCTGTTTTTT. This is translated as CASLRQLNTGELFF. Here the CDR3 is joined to the reference TRBV7-8 and TRBJ2-2 genes, and the full variable domain is: GAGVSQSPRYKVAKRGQDVALRCDPISGHVSLFWYQQALGQGPEFLTYFQNEAQLDKSGLPSDRFFAERPEGSVSTLKIQRTQQEDSAVYLCASLRQLNTGELFFGEGSRLTVL.